This T cell receptor (beta chain) stems from a study of regulatory T cells in long-lasting Graves disease. Study at large: Antithyroid drugs had been taken under 3 months by newly diagnosed Graves' patients.

TCR beta libraries were built with iRepertoire HTBI primers and Arm-PCR of CDR3 regions. TCRdb ran MiXCR on the multiplex PCR reads and lists one entry per CDR3 protein. The sample holds 300,000 to 450,000 distinct CDR3 sequences, roughly 15% seen once. Sample time point: newly diagnosed GD, antithyroid drugs for less than 3 months. RNA extracted from PBMCs served as the sequencing template. The CDR3 extends over 13 amino acids. V was clipped by 4 bases and J by 5 bases, with 11 bases between them. The germline gives CDR1 SEHNR, CDR2 FQNEAQ (reference sequence). Many counts were recorded for this clonotype. Its antigen remains unidentified. Study conclusions and caveats: Newly diagnosed disease favored TRBV20-1 and TRBJ2-1 over persistent disease.

The starting material was peripheral blood mononuclear cells (PBMCs), obtained at new diagnosis, from a patient treated with antithyroid drugs. The clonotype comes from a female donor with Graves disease. The gene calls are TRBV7-9 and TRBJ1-1, with D uncertain. The CDR3 coding sequence is TGTGCCAGCAGCTCGAAGAGACCGACTGAAGCTTTCTTT. Amino acids: CASSSKRPTEAFF.